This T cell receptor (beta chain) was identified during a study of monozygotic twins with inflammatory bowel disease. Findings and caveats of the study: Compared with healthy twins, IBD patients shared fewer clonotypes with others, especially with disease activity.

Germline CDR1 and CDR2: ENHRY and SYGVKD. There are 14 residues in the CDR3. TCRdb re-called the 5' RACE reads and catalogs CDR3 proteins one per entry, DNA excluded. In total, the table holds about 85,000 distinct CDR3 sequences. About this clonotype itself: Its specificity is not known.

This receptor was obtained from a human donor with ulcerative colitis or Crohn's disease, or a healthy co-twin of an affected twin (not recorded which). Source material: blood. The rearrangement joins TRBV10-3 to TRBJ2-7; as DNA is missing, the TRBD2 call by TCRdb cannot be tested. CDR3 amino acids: CAISLAGGTYEQYF.